These 24 T cell receptor beta chains share one sample of origin, sequenced in a study of T cells in Graves' hyperthyroidism and ophthalmopathy. Using RNA transcripts as the source, TCR beta CDR3 regions were amplified. HTBI primers were used for first-round RT-PCR of the TCR CDR3. TCRdb re-called the multiplex PCR reads through MiXCR, storing one row per CDR3 protein. The sample has about 710,000 distinct CDR3 sequences; about 15% are singletons. The sequencing sample was made of blood. The receptors shown here come from a man between 18 and 35 years old with Graves' hyperthyroidism.

This clonotype was seen a handful of times. The rearrangement links TRBV29-1 to TRBJ2-3; weak D call: TRBD2 (6 bases). The V end lost 7 bases, the J end lost 1 base, and 18 bases lay between the germline ends. The CDR3 is 15 amino acids. From germline, CDR1 is SQVTM and CDR2 ANQGSEA. Written as DNA, the CDR3 is TGCAGCGCCCAAGGGTGGGACTGGGGCACAGATACGCAGTATTTT. Protein: CSAQGWDWGTDTQYF.

This clonotype was recorded a few times. The rearrangement uses TRBV20-1 and TRBJ2-3, with 7 bases matching TRBD2. The CDR3 has 15 amino acids. The V and J ends lost 6 bases and 8 bases, in that order; junction bases with no gene match: 17. Germline assignment: CDR1 DFQATT and CDR2 SNEGSKA (reference sequence). CDR3 in amino acids: CSARRVWREYGTQYF. CDR3 DNA sequence: TGCAGTGCCAGACGGGTTTGGCGGGAGTATGGTACGCAGTATTTT.

Ten or more counts support this clonotype. The genes are TRBV20-1 and TRBJ2-7, with D perhaps matching TRBD2 (6 bases). CDR1 DFQATT and CDR2 SNEGSKA come from the germline V gene (reference sequence). V dropped 0 bases and J dropped 2 bases, with 14 bases sitting between them. The CDR3 sequence is 15 residues long. The CDR3 region is CSARDPGGAAYEQYF. The DNA of the CDR3 is TGCAGTGCTAGAGATCCGGGCGGGGCTGCCTACGAGCAGTACTTC.

This clonotype was recorded at least ten times. The rearrangement links TRBV27 to TRBJ2-1, with 12 nucleotides matching TRBD2. Trimming cost V 5 bases and J 7 bases; bases outside gene matches: 6. This CDR3 spans 15 amino acids. CDR1 is MNHEY, CDR2 SMNVEV, per germline (reference sequence). CDR3 residues: CASSLLAGGKNEQFF. The CDR3 DNA reads as TGTGCCAGCAGTCTCCTAGCGGGAGGGAAAAATGAGCAGTTCTTC.

The chain has TRBV11-3 and TRBJ2-3; D possibly matches TRBD1 or TRBD2 (5 bases each). Germline loops: CDR1 SGHNT, CDR2 YENEEA. Between the trimmed V and J ends, which lost 4 bases and 8 bases, there was a span of 13 bases. This CDR3 region has 13 residues. CDR3 sequence: CASSSNRDGTQYF. The CDR3 DNA reads as TGTGCCAGCAGCTCGAACCGGGACGGTACGCAGTATTTT.

This clonotype was counted a few times. The rearrangement uses TRBV28 and TRBJ1-2; D gene ambiguous. CDR1 and CDR2 (germline): MDHEN, SYDVKM. Trimming took off 3 bases at V and 8 bases at J, with 16 bases between the two ends. CDR3 length equals 14 residues. CDR3 DNA sequence: TGTGCCAGCAGTTTCCAGGTAGATGGTGACGGCTACACCTTC. Its protein is CASSFQVDGDGYTF.

This clonotype was seen more than once but under ten times. The gene calls are TRBV6-1 and TRBJ2-2; 7 nucleotides line up with TRBD2. CDR1 is MNHNS, CDR2 SASEGT, per germline. The J segment lost 5 bases and the V segment lost 7 bases, leaving 13 bases of the junction unmatched. The CDR3 contains 16 residues. The chain's CDR3 is CASTQRGGGPTGELFF. The CDR3 nucleotides read TGTGCCAGCACCCAAAGGGGCGGGGGACCTACCGGGGAGCTGTTTTTT.

V usage is TRBV5-1 and J usage is TRBJ2-7, with D maybe TRBD1 (6 bases). The CDR3 is made up of 13 amino acids. Germline CDR1 SGHRS, CDR2 YFSETQ. V was shortened by 4 bases and J by 6 bases, with 14 bases between the two germline ends. The CDR3 nucleotides read TGCGCCAGCAGCCCTACAGGGACGGGCGAGCAGTACTTC. Encoded protein: CASSPTGTGEQYF.

The V call is TRBV6-9, the J call TRBJ2-3, with D hard to call. The V gene lost 4 bases and the J gene lost 0 bases, with 11 bases spanning the gap. CDR1 is MNHGY, CDR2 SVAAGI, per germline. The CDR3 is made up of 15 amino acids. The CDR3 loop is CASSFRTLSTDTQYF. CDR3 DNA sequence: TGTGCCAGCAGTTTCAGGACCCTTAGCACAGATACGCAGTATTTT.

This clonotype was recorded a few times. The chain combines TRBV5-4 with TRBJ2-5; D remains ambiguous. The V end lost 0 bases, the J end lost 6 bases, and 9 bases lay between the germline ends. The length of the CDR3 is 13 residues. The V gene's germline CDR1 is SGHNT and CDR2 YYREEE (reference sequence). The DNA of the CDR3 is TGTGCCAGCAGCTTGGTTGGTTTACAGACCCAGTACTTC. This sequence encodes CASSLVGLQTQYF.

This clonotype has more than one count but fewer than ten. CDR3 sequence: CASTKGSGTEAFF. The CDR3 nucleotides read TGTGCCAGTACCAAGGGTAGCGGCACTGAAGCTTTCTTT. The chain is built from TRBV19 and TRBJ1-1; D gene unclear. The CDR3 has 13 amino acids. CDR1 is LNHDA and CDR2 is SQIVND in the germline V gene (reference sequence). V gave up 7 bases and J gave up 4 bases, with 13 bases separating them. Filled out from reference TRBV19 and TRBJ1-1, the complete variable domain reads DGGITQSPKYLFRKEGQNVTLSCEQNLNHDAMYWYRQDPGQGLRLIYYSQIVNDFQKGDIAEGYSVSREKKESFPLTVTSAQKNPTAFYLCASTKGSGTEAFFGQGTRLTVV.

Remarks on this clonotype: A clone one base away is much larger, so this may be a read error. The V and J genes are TRBV7-3 and TRBJ2-3; perhaps TRBD2 as D (6 bases). There are 15 residues in the CDR3. Trimming took 5 bases from V and 4 from J, leaving 16 bases between them. CDR1 and CDR2 (germline): SGHTA, FQGTGA. The DNA of the CDR3 is TGTGCCAGCAGCCAAGCGGAAGCTAGCGCAGATACGCAGTATTTT. It encodes CASSQAEASADTQYF.

The J gene is TRBJ2-7, the V gene TRBV9; D is possibly TRBD2 (6 bases). CDR3 length: 15 residues. From germline, CDR1 is SGDLS and CDR2 YYNGEE. Trimming pared 5 bases from V and 3 bases from J, leaving 18 bases between. The CDR3 region has the DNA TGTGCCAGCAGTGAGGGGCCGGACTATCTCTACGAGCAGTACTTC. Translating gives CASSEGPDYLYEQYF. The full variable domain, in which reference TRBV9 and TRBJ2-7 provide the parts outside the CDR3, is DSGVTQTPKHLITATGQRVTLRCSPRSGDLSVYWYQQSLDQGLQFLIQYYNGEERAKGNILERFSAQQFPDLHSELNLSSLELGDSALYFCASSEGPDYLYEQYFGPGTRLTVT.

There are many counts of this clonotype. The gene calls are TRBV6-2 or TRBV6-3 and TRBJ2-7, with 9 positions matching TRBD2. This CDR3 has 15 amino acids. CDR1 is MNHEY and CDR2 is SVGEGT in the germline V gene. Trimming removed 4 bases from V and 0 bases from J; junction bases left unmatched: 4. The CDR3 DNA reads TGTGCCAGCAGTTGGACTAGCGAGAGCTCCTACGAGCAGTACTTC. Amino acids: CASSWTSESSYEQYF.

This clonotype was seen a few times. The rearrangement uses TRBV28 and TRBJ2-7, with a tentative D call TRBD2 (6 bases). Germline CDR1 MDHEN, CDR2 SYDVKM. V lost 3 bases to trimming and J lost 3 bases, with 12 bases between them. The CDR3 spans 14 residues. As DNA, the CDR3 is TGTGCCAGCAGTTTTAGGAGGAGGGGCTACGAGCAGTACTTC. It yields the protein CASSFRRRGYEQYF.

The chain employs TRBV4-2 and TRBJ2-1; TRBD2 matches at 12 bases. This CDR3 is 18 amino acids long. Unmatched junction bases numbered 11, after V lost 0 bases and J lost 8 bases. Germline V gene sequence: CDR1 LGHNA, CDR2 YNFKEQ. CDR3 in amino acids: CASSQDSVLAGGWDEQFF. The DNA of the CDR3 is TGTGCCAGCAGCCAAGATTCAGTGCTAGCGGGAGGGTGGGATGAGCAGTTCTTC.

This clonotype was recorded a few times. The genes are TRBV5-1 and TRBJ2-7; 9 bases are a match to TRBD2. The CDR3 contains 15 residues. V gave up 4 bases and J gave up 3 bases; unmatched junction bases: 8. CDR1 and CDR2 (germline): SGHRS, YFSETQ. In DNA form, the CDR3 reads TGCGCCAGCAGCCTCTCCGGGACTAGCCTCTACGAGCAGTACTTC. Translated, it gives CASSLSGTSLYEQYF.

The chain carries TRBV4-1 and TRBJ2-1; unclear D gene. The CDR3 runs 13 residues. Germline loops: CDR1 MGHRA, CDR2 YSYEKL. The V gene lost 4 bases and the J gene lost 8 bases, with 12 bases spanning the gap. The CDR3 sequence: CASSPVGIDEQFF. The CDR3 nucleotides are TGCGCCAGCAGCCCTGTTGGGATCGATGAGCAGTTCTTC.

The chain couples TRBV28 to TRBJ1-2, with 7 bases matching TRBD1. The CDR3 has 14 amino acids. Germline V CDR1 and CDR2: MDHEN, SYDVKM. The trim removed 4 bases at V and 8 bases at J, leaving 10 bases unmatched. CDR3: CASSSDGTARGYTF. The CDR3 coding sequence is TGTGCCAGCAGTTCCGACGGGACAGCCAGGGGCTACACCTTC.

In its sample, this clonotype was seen many times. V usage is TRBV28 and J usage is TRBJ2-7, with TRBD2 matching 8 bases. This CDR3 has 14 amino acids. Losses at the gene ends were 11 bases for V and 0 bases for J; bases not matched to a gene: 9. Looked up from germline, CDR1 is MDHEN and CDR2 is SYDVKM. CDR3 bases: TGTGCCGCACGGGGGGGGGATCCCTCCTACGAGCAGTACTTC. Amino acid sequence: CAARGGDPSYEQYF.

The V and J genes are TRBV29-1 and TRBJ2-7, with a possible D match to TRBD1 (5 bases). V lost 2 bases to trimming and J lost 0 bases, with 11 bases between them. The germline V gene has CDR1 SQVTM and CDR2 ANQGSEA. The CDR3 extends over 14 amino acids. The CDR3 region has the DNA TGCAGCGTTGAAACCACAGGCACCTCCTACGAGCAGTACTTC. Amino acid sequence: CSVETTGTSYEQYF.

This clonotype was seen ten or more times. This chain joins TRBV6-1 and TRBJ1-1; D ambiguous. The germline V gene encodes CDR1 MNHNS and CDR2 SASEGT. The germline V and J ends were trimmed by 2 bases and 1 base, with 14 bases remaining between them. The CDR3 consists of 16 residues. CDR3: CASSEKLVWPNTEAFF. CDR3 nucleotide sequence: TGTGCCAGCAGTGAAAAGCTGGTATGGCCGAACACTGAAGCTTTCTTT.

The CDR3 region has the DNA TGTGCCAGTAGTATAGGGAGCGGGACCCGACCTAACGAGCAGTACTTC. This translates into CASSIGSGTRPNEQYF. The chain combines TRBV19 with TRBJ2-7, with TRBD2 matching 7 bases. Germline trimming cut 1 base from V and 5 bases from J; bases unmatched to any gene: 11. Germline V gives CDR1 LNHDA, CDR2 SQIVND (reference sequence). The CDR3 length is 16 residues.

This clonotype showed up just a few times. A much larger clone differs from this one at a single base, so this may be a read error. This sequence joins TRBV2 and TRBJ2-1; 9 bases align to TRBD2. Losses at the gene ends were 6 bases for V and 3 bases for J; bases not matched to a gene: 6. The CDR3 extends over 15 amino acids. Germline CDR1 SNHLY, CDR2 FYNNEI. The CDR3 here is CASRPGTSFYNEQFF. CDR3 sequence (DNA): TGTGCCAGCAGGCCCGGGACTAGCTTCTACAATGAGCAGTTCTTC.